This TCR beta chain was identified during a study of CD8 T cells in ankylosing spondylitis. Study-level findings and limits: Typical of ankylosing spondylitis blood, it appeared, was a TCR beta motif of under 10 highly homologous variants. Some of these motif variants have turned up before, in reports on reactive arthritis synovial fluid and blood.

This clonotype was seen at least ten times. The antigen remains unidentified. The CDR3 contains 17 residues. V was clipped by 0 bases and J by 8 bases; unmatched bases: 6. CDR1 LGHNA and CDR2 YNFKEQ come from the germline V gene. Molecular-barcoded quantitative 5'-RACE produced these TCR beta libraries. From the 5' RACE reads, TCRdb called clonotypes with MiXCR, one entry per CDR3 protein. This sample has fewer than 550,000 distinct CDR3 sequences, with approximately 5.3% found just once. Sequencing was performed on blood, either unsorted or a sorted T cell fraction (not recorded which). The origin of this receptor is a male donor with ankylosing spondylitis. This chain links TRBV4-2 with TRBJ2-1; 14 positions match TRBD2. CDR3 sequence (DNA): TGTGCCAGCAGCCAAGATAGGGGGACTAGCGGGAGCGATGAGCAGTTCTTC. Translating it yields CASSQDRGTSGSDEQFF.